This passage covers 24 T cell receptor beta chains from one sample sequenced in a study of blood T cells in healthy people across ages. The use of a sample-barcoded 5' primer and a J-beta primer mix characterized a second PCR of 7 to 11 cycles. TCRdb processed the 5' RACE reads anew with MiXCR; each CDR3 protein has one entry. Among approximately 780,000 distinct CDR3 sequences listed, 20% to 30% were seen once. These data also formed part of another study, on T cells of mothers and their children.

The material sequenced was blood. The receptor source for this set is a boy aged 5-17 years in good health.

This clonotype was picked up a small number of times. This sequence joins TRBV14 and TRBJ2-5, with a possible D match to TRBD2 (5 bases). CDR1 and CDR2 (germline): SGHDN, FVKESK. The V gene lost 2 bases and the J gene lost 2 bases, with 15 bases spanning the gap. The CDR3 is 16 amino acids. The CDR3 DNA is TGTGCCAGCAGCCAACTAGCAGCCCCCCCTCAAGAGACCCAGTACTTC. It encodes CASSQLAAPPQETQYF.

The rearrangement joins TRBV9 to TRBJ1-3; a possible D gene is TRBD1 (5 bases). CDR1 is SGDLS, CDR2 YYNGEE, per germline. Between the trimmed V and J ends, which lost 2 bases and 7 bases, there was a span of 10 bases. This CDR3 spans 13 amino acids. The CDR3 coding sequence is TGTGCCAGCAGCGTGGGGCTTGAGAACACCATATATTTT. Protein: CASSVGLENTIYF.

The chain employs TRBV6-2 or TRBV6-3 and TRBJ1-1; D gene uncertain. There are 14 residues in the CDR3. V lost 6 bases, J lost 0 bases, and 11 bases lay in between. CDR1 MNHEY and CDR2 SVGEGT come from the germline V gene. The CDR3 coding sequence is TGTGCCAGCAGAATAACGGGTATGAACACTGAAGCTTTCTTT. It translates to CASRITGMNTEAFF.

The J gene is TRBJ2-5, the V gene TRBV6-1; 9 positions agree with TRBD2. Unmatched junction bases numbered 12, after V lost 5 bases and J lost 2 bases. Germline assignment: CDR1 MNHNS and CDR2 SASEGT. The CDR3 totals 17 residues. In DNA, the CDR3 is TGTGCCAGCAGTCGACGGGGGAGCGGGGGGTCTCAAGAGACCCAGTACTTC. Translation gives CASSRRGSGGSQETQYF.

The CDR3 is CASSSQGPGTGELFF. The CDR3 DNA is TGCGCCAGCAGCTCCCAGGGGCCGGGCACCGGGGAGCTGTTTTTT. The rearrangement uses TRBV5-1 and TRBJ2-2, with a possible D match to TRBD1 (6 bases). V gave up 3 bases and J gave up 4 bases, with 13 bases separating them. Germline CDR1 SGHRS, CDR2 YFSETQ. The CDR3 runs 15 residues.

This clonotype turned up a few times. The rearrangement joins TRBV12-3 or TRBV12-4 to TRBJ2-4, with a weak D call TRBD1 (5 bases). The length of the CDR3 is 15 residues. Trimming shortened V by 5 bases and J by 1 base, and 12 bases separated the two germline ends. The CDR3 coding sequence is TGTGCCAGCAGTAAAGATCCAGGGGCCAAAAACATTCAGTACTTC. Amino acid sequence: CASSKDPGAKNIQYF.

This rearrangement joins TRBV27 to TRBJ2-5, with D possibly matching TRBD1 (6 bases). The CDR3 has 16 amino acids. CDR1 and CDR2 from the germline V gene are MNHEY and SMNVEV (reference sequence). Trimming cost V 5 bases and J 0 bases, with 16 bases left between them. DNA of the CDR3: TGTGCCAGCAGTCCAATCCTCGCAGGGGACCAAGAGACCCAGTACTTC. This codes for CASSPILAGDQETQYF.

This clonotype appeared a few times. The V gene is TRBV7-2, the J gene TRBJ2-1; D possibly corresponds to TRBD2 (6 bases). Germline V lookup: CDR1 SGHTA, CDR2 FQGNSA. Trimming shortened V by 5 bases and J by 9 bases, and 20 bases separated the two germline ends. This CDR3 contains 15 residues. The CDR3 protein is CASSLGGTGPVEQFF. Written as DNA, the CDR3 is TGTGCCAGCAGCCTCGGCGGGACTGGCCCAGTTGAGCAGTTCTTC.

The chain joins TRBV12-3 or TRBV12-4 to TRBJ2-4; TRBD2 matches 9 bases. Losses at the gene ends were 5 bases for V and 0 bases for J; bases not matched to a gene: 5. This CDR3 region has 16 residues. The CDR3 spells CASSPGLAPAKNIQYF. The CDR3 DNA reads TGTGCCAGCAGTCCCGGACTAGCGCCAGCCAAAAACATTCAGTACTTC.

Only a few counts were recorded for this clonotype. The chain recombines TRBV27 with TRBJ1-2, with D hard to call. The V end was cut by 4 bases, the J end by 8 bases, with 17 bases between. Per the germline V gene, CDR1 is MNHEY and CDR2 is SMNVEV (reference sequence). The CDR3 length is 14 residues. The CDR3 DNA sequence: TGTGCCAGCAGTTCCCCGGCGGTCTCTAGAGGCTACACCTTC. Translation: CASSSPAVSRGYTF.

The chain combines TRBV30 with TRBJ2-1; D gene ambiguous. CDR1 is GTSNPN, CDR2 SVGIG, per germline (reference sequence). CDR3 size: 12 residues. The V gene lost 2 bases and the J gene lost 10 bases, with 12 bases spanning the gap. The CDR3 loop reads CAWSQDPGEQFF. CDR3 coding DNA: TGTGCCTGGAGTCAGGACCCGGGCGAGCAGTTCTTC. Supplemented by reference TRBV30 and TRBJ2-1, the full variable domain reads SQTIHQWPATLVQPVGSPLSLECTVEGTSNPNLYWYRQAAGRGLQLLFYSVGIGQISSEVPQNLSASRPQDRQFILSSKKLLLSDSGFYLCAWSQDPGEQFFGPGTRLTVL.

The genes are TRBV6-5 and TRBJ2-3, with D possibly matching TRBD2 (6 bases). The CDR3 extends over 17 amino acids. The germline V gene has CDR1 MNHEY and CDR2 SVGAGI. V was cut by 1 base and J by 0 bases, with 14 bases left in between. Here the CDR3 reads CASSYFGRGSSTDTQYF. The CDR3 DNA sequence: TGTGCCAGCAGTTACTTCGGACGGGGGTCGAGCACAGATACGCAGTATTTT.

This clonotype has only a few counts. This rearrangement joins TRBV29-1 to TRBJ1-1; 8 bases are a match to TRBD1. CDR3 size: 12 residues. The J segment lost 1 base and the V segment lost 6 bases, leaving 1 base of the junction unmatched. CDR1 and CDR2 from the germline V gene are SQVTM and ANQGSEA. The DNA of the CDR3 is TGCAGCGTAACAGGGGGGAACACTGAAGCTTTCTTT. Protein: CSVTGGNTEAFF.

This clonotype was seen just once. This sequence joins TRBV28 and TRBJ2-6; possibly TRBD1 for D (5 bases). In germline, CDR1 is MDHEN, CDR2 SYDVKM. V dropped 8 bases and J dropped 1 base, with 21 bases sitting between them. The length of the CDR3 is 18 residues. The CDR3 DNA reads as TGTGCCAGCCTTTCGATTTTAGGGGCGAGGTCTGGGGCCAACGTCCTGACTTTC. It yields the protein CASLSILGARSGANVLTF. Full variable domain (rest looked up from reference TRBV28 and TRBJ2-6): DVKVTQSSRYLVKRTGEKVFLECVQDMDHENMFWYRQDPGLGLRLIYFSYDVKMKEKGDIPEGYSVSREKKERFSLILESASTNQTSMYLCASLSILGARSGANVLTFGAGSRLTVL.

The chain has TRBV25-1 and TRBJ2-5; D tentatively reads TRBD1 or TRBD2 (5 bases each). The CDR3 runs 16 residues. The germline V and J ends were trimmed by 1 base and 5 bases, with 17 bases remaining between them. The germline CDR1 and CDR2 sequences are MGHDK and SYGVNS. The CDR3 spells CASSESGRVWGETQYF. The DNA for the CDR3 is TGTGCCAGCAGTGAATCAGGCAGGGTGTGGGGGGAGACCCAGTACTTC.

The chain has TRBV12-5 and TRBJ2-5; 8 bases fit TRBD1. V lost 5 bases to trimming and J lost 0 bases; unmatched junction nucleotides: 8. CDR1 is LGHNT and CDR2 is FRNRAP in the germline V gene. The CDR3 is made up of 16 amino acids. Written as DNA, the CDR3 is TGTGCTAGTGGTCCATTAGGGACAGGAGACCAAGAGACCCAGTACTTC. It codes for CASGPLGTGDQETQYF.

The rearrangement uses TRBV4-2 and TRBJ2-7, with a possible D match to TRBD1 (6 bases). V lost 4 bases and J 2 bases, leaving 15 bases between the germline ends. The CDR3 loop spans 15 amino acids. Per germline, CDR1 LGHNA and CDR2 YNFKEQ. CDR3 protein: CASSPEDSNPYEQYF. CDR3 coding DNA: TGTGCCAGCAGCCCAGAGGACAGCAACCCCTACGAGCAGTACTTC.

J is TRBJ1-4 and V is TRBV12-3 or TRBV12-4; 7 nucleotides agree with TRBD1. J lost 6 bases, V lost 6 bases, and 7 bases had no gene match. The CDR3 loop spans 14 amino acids. The CDR3 region has the DNA TGTGCCAGCAGCCCAGGGACAGCGGATGAAAAACTGTTTTTT. This codes for CASSPGTADEKLFF.

This clonotype came up a few times. The chain combines TRBV3-1 with TRBJ2-5; 13 bases align to TRBD2. The J call may be faulty, since TRBJ2-1 better matches the DNA end. The germline CDR1 and CDR2 sequences are LGHDT and YNNKEL (reference sequence). This CDR3 spans 14 amino acids. The DNA of the CDR3 is TGTGCCAGCAGCCGGACTAGCGGGGGTAGTGAGCAGTTCTTC. It specifies CASSRTSGGSEQFF.

The rearrangement uses TRBV7-9 and TRBJ1-1; tentatively, D is TRBD1 (5 bases). The CDR3 extends over 15 amino acids. Germline assignment: CDR1 SEHNR and CDR2 FQNEAQ (reference sequence). Trimming cost V 5 bases and J 2 bases, with 15 bases left between them. This CDR3 is CASSISGGGNTEAFF. CDR3 DNA: TGTGCCAGCAGCATTAGCGGCGGGGGTAACACTGAAGCTTTCTTT.

The rearrangement links TRBV28 to TRBJ1-2; unclear D gene. V gave up 5 bases and J gave up 4 bases, with 14 bases separating them. The CDR3 is 14 amino acids. Germline loops: CDR1 MDHEN, CDR2 SYDVKM. The CDR3 here is CASSIPRAGYGYTF. CDR3 coding DNA: TGTGCCAGCAGTATCCCCCGGGCAGGCTATGGCTACACCTTC.

This clonotype was detected only a few times. This sequence joins TRBV12-5 and TRBJ2-1; D ambiguous. V lost 5 bases, J lost 8 bases, and 10 bases lay in between. The CDR3 consists of 12 residues. Germline V gene lookup returns CDR1 LGHNT and CDR2 FRNRAP. The chain's CDR3 is CASGLSLYEQFF. In nucleotides, the CDR3 is TGTGCTAGTGGTCTTAGTCTCTATGAGCAGTTCTTC.

About this clonotype itself: An end of the junction does not agree with germline; a read error may underlie this. This chain links TRBV30 with TRBJ2-2; 7 nucleotides line up with TRBD2. This CDR3 spans 16 amino acids. Germline CDR1 reads GTSNPN; CDR2 reads SVGIG (reference sequence). CDR3 coding DNA: TGTGCCTGGAGGATGCTAGCGGAGCTGAACACCGGGGAGCTGCTTTTT. Protein sequence: CAWRMLAELNTGELLF.

The sample holds a few counts of this clonotype. V is TRBV2 and J is TRBJ2-1, with 13 nucleotides matching TRBD2. With V trimmed by 5 bases and J by 9 bases, 7 bases remained unmatched. There are 15 residues in the CDR3. Germline V gives CDR1 SNHLY, CDR2 FYNNEI. CDR3 coding DNA: TGTGCCAGCAGTAGACTAGCGGGGGGCCAGGGTGAGCAGTTCTTC. This encodes CASSRLAGGQGEQFF.